This TCR beta chain derives from a study of blood T cell repertoires in COVID-19. Sequencing used immunoSEQ multiplex PCR; TCRdb keeps in-frame clones, though not all of them. The profile shows 200,000 or so clones, 60% to 80% of them singletons. The CDR3 extends over 17 amino acids. Trimming shortened V by 4 bases and J by 7 bases, and 24 bases separated the two germline ends. From germline, CDR1 is SEHNR and CDR2 FQNEAQ (reference sequence). The genes are TRBV7-9 and TRBJ2-3; D is unclear. The sequencing input was peripheral blood. The TCR comes from a man in his sixties with active or convalescent COVID-19. CDR3 bases: TGTGCCAGCAGCTCAAAATTCCCCGAGTACCGGGTAAATACGCAGTATTTT. Protein sequence: CASSSKFPEYRVNTQYF.